The source of this T cell receptor (beta chain) is a study of blood T cell repertoires in COVID-19. Whole-study context: The United States, Italy and Spain were the sources of the acute and convalescent COVID-19 samples. The cDNA or gDNA used as material had been derived from T cells, B-cell-depleted T cells, or PBMCs.

In the authors' methods: Amplification from reference gene primers served as the basis for estimated nucleated cell counts. Repertoires were generated with immunoSEQ multiplex PCR, while TCRdb's copy carries only in-frame clones and drops some. V and J calls and clone size are given by that table; D and trimming were obtained from the DNA. Of 35,000 to 45,000 clones in the sample, around nine tenths were seen once. This CDR3 is built from 15 residues. V gave up 4 bases and J gave up 5 bases, with 14 bases separating them. The V gene's germline CDR1 is LGHDT and CDR2 YNNKEL (reference sequence). This clone was seen a handful of times.

The sample taken for sequencing was peripheral blood. V usage is TRBV3-1 (or the pseudogene TRBV3-2) and J usage is TRBJ1-4; no definite D call. The receptor comes from a human donor in a cohort sampled during active COVID-19. The CDR3 loop reads CASSPRNRLNEKLFF. The DNA of the CDR3 is TGTGCCAGCAGCCCCCGGAACCGACTCAATGAAAAACTGTTTTTT.